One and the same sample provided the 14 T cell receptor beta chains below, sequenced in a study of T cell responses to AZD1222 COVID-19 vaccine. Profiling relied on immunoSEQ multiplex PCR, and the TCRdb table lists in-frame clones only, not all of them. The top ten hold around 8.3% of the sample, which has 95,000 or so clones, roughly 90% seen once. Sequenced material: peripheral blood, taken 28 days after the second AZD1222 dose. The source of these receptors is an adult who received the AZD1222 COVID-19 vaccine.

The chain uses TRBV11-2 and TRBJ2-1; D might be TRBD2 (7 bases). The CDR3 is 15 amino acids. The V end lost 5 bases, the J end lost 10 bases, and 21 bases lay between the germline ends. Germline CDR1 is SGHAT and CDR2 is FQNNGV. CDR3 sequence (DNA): TGTGCCAGCAGCGGGGGGCTAGCGGCTCCGGTGGAGCAGTTCTTC. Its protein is CASSGGLAAPVEQFF. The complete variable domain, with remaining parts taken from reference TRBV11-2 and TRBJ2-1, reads EAGVAQSPRYKIIEKRQSVAFWCNPISGHATLYWYQQILGQGPKLLIQFQNNGVVDDSQLPKDRFSAERLKGVDSTLKIQPAKLEDSAVYLCASSGGLAAPVEQFFGPGTRLTVL.

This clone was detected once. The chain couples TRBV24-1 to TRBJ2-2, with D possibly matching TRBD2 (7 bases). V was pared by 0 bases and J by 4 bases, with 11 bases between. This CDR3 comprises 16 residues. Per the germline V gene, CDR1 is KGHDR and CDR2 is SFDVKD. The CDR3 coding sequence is TGTGCCACCAGTGATTTGAACAGGGAGGGCACCGGGGAGCTGTTTTTT. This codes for CATSDLNREGTGELFF.

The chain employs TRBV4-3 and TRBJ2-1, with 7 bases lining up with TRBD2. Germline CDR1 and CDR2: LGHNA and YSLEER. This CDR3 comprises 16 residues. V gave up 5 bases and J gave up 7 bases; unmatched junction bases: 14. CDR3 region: CASSATSKGSRNEQFF. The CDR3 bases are TGCGCCAGCAGCGCGACTAGCAAGGGTTCAAGAAATGAGCAGTTCTTC.

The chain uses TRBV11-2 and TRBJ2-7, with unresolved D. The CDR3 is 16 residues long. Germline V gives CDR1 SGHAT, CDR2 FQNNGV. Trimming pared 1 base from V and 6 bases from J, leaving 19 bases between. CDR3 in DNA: TGTGCCAGCAGCTTAGTTGTGGCTACCCTAACAGTCGAGCAGTACTTC. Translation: CASSLVVATLTVEQYF. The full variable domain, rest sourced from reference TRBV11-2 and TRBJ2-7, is EAGVAQSPRYKIIEKRQSVAFWCNPISGHATLYWYQQILGQGPKLLIQFQNNGVVDDSQLPKDRFSAERLKGVDSTLKIQPAKLEDSAVYLCASSLVVATLTVEQYFGPGTRLTVT.

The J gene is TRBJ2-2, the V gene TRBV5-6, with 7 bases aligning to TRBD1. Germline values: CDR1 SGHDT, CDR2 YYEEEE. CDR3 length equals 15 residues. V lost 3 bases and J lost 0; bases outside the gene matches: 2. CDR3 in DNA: TGTGCCAGCAGCTACGGGACAGCGAACACCGGGGAGCTGTTTTTT. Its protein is CASSYGTANTGELFF.

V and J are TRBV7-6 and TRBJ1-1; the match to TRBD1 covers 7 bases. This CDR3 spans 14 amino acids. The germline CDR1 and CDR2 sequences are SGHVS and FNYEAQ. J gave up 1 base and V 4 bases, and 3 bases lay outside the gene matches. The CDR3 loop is CASSSQGGNTEAFF. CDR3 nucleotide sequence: TGTGCCAGCAGCTCCCAGGGGGGGAACACTGAAGCTTTCTTT.

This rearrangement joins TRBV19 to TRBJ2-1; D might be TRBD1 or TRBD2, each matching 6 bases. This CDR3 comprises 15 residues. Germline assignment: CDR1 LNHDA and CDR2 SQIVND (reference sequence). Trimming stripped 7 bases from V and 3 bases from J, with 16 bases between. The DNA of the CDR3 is TGTGCCAGTACCCCGGGCGGGGACATCTACAATGAGCAGTTCTTC. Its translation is CASTPGGDIYNEQFF.

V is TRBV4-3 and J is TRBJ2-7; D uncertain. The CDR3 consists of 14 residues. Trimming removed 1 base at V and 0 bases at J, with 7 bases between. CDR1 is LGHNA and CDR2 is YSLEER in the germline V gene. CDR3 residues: CASSQGHVSYEQYF. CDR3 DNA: TGCGCCAGCAGCCAAGGCCATGTCTCCTACGAGCAGTACTTC.

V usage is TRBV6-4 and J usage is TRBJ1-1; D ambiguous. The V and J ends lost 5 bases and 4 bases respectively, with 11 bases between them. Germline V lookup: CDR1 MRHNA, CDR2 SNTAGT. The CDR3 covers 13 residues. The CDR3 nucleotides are TGTGCCAGCAGTAGTGGCATTGGCACTGAAGCTTTCTTT. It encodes CASSSGIGTEAFF.

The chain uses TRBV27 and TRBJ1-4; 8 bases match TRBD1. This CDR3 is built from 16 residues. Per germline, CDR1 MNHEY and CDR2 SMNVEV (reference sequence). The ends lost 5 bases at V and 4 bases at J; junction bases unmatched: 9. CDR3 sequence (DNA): TGTGCCAGCAGTCGGACTGGGACAGGACATAATGAAAAACTGTTTTTT. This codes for CASSRTGTGHNEKLFF. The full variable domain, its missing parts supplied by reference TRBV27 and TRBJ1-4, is EAQVTQNPRYLITVTGKKLTVTCSQNMNHEYMSWYRQDPGLGLRQIYYSMNVEVTDKGDVPEGYKVSRKEKRNFPLILESPSPNQTSLYFCASSRTGTGHNEKLFFGSGTQLSVL.

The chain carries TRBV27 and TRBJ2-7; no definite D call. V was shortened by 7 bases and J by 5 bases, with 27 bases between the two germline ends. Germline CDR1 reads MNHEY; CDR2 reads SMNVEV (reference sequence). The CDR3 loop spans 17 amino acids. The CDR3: CASKSPKGRHLQDEQYF. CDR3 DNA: TGTGCCAGCAAGTCCCCCAAGGGCAGGCACCTTCAGGACGAGCAGTACTTC.

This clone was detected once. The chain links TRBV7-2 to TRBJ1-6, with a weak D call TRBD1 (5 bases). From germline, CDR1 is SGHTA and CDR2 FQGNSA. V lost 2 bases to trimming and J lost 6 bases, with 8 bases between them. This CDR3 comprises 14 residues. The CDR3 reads CASSLTGVNSPLHF. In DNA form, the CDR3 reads TGTGCCAGCAGCTTAACAGGAGTTAATTCACCCCTCCACTTT. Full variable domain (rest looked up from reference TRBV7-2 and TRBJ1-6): GAGVSQSPSNKVTEKGKDVELRCDPISGHTALYWYRQSLGQGLEFLIYFQGNSAPDKSGLPSDRFSAERTGGSVSTLTIQRTQQEDSAVYLCASSLTGVNSPLHFGNGTRLTVT.

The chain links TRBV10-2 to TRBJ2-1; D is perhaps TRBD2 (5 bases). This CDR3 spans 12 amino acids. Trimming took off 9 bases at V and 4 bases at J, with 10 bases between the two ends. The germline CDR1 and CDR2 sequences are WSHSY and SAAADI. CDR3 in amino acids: CARGPGYNEQFF. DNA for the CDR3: TGCGCCAGGGGCCCGGGGTACAATGAGCAGTTCTTC.

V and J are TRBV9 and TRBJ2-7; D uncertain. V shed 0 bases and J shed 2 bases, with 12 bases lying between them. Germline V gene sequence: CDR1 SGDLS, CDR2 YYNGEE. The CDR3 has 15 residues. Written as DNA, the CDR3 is TGTGCCAGCAGCGTAGCTCCTGCTCTTCCCTACGAGCAGTACTTC. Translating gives CASSVAPALPYEQYF.